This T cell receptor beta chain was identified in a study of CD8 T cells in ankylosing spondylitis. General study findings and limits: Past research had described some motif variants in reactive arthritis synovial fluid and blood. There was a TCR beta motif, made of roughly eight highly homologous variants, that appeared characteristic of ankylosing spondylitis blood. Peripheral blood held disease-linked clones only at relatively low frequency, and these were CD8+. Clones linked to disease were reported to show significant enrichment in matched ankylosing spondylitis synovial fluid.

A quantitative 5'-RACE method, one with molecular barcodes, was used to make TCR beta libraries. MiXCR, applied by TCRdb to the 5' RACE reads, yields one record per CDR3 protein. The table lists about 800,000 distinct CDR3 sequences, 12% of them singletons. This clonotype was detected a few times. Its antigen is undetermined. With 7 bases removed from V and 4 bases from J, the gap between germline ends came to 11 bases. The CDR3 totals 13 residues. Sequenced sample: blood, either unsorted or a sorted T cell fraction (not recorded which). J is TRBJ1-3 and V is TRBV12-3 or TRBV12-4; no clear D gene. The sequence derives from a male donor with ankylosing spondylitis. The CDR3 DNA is TGTGCCAGCACCCCGGGGTGGGGAAACACCATATATTTT. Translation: CASTPGWGNTIYF.